A selection of T cell receptor beta chains follows, all from one sample in a study of identical twins. MiXCR was run by TCRdb on the 5' RACE reads, yielding one entry per CDR3 protein. The sample has under 250,000 distinct CDR3 sequences; under 10% are singletons. The same data also went into a second study, on yellow fever vaccine responses in identical twins.

The sample was memory (CD45RO+) T cells sorted from blood. The receptors shown here come from a woman aged 18-29 years in good health. Both conserved end residues are part of each CDR3. A D gene is named only where the DNA matches it firmly. Size values are once, few and many counts, or a class for expanded clones, and some rows have none.

TRBJ2-2	NA	TRBV7-7	NA	TGTGCTAGCAGCGACCCAAACGGCGGGGAGCTGTTTTTT	CASSDPNGGELFF
TRBJ1-2	TRBD1	TRBV10-1	many	TGCGCCAGCAGTGAGTCTTTAAATCCGGGACAGGGTCTCCGTGGCTACACCTTC	CASSESLNPGQGLRGYTF
TRBJ2-6	NA	TRBV15	NA	TGTGCCACCAGCGGCGACAACTCTGGGGCCAACGTCCTGACTTTC	CATSGDNSGANVLTF
TRBJ2-1	NA	TRBV6-5	NA	TGTGCCAGCAGTTACAGTGCAGGTCGCTCCTACAATGAGCAGTTCTTC	CASSYSAGRSYNEQFF
TRBJ1-5	NA	TRBV20-1	few	TGCAGTGCTATGGACTACAATCAGCCCCAGCATTTT	CSAMDYNQPQHF
TRBJ2-1	NA	TRBV3-1	few	TGTGCCAGCAGCCCAGAAGGTCTAGGGAATACCTACAATGAGCAGTTCTTC	CASSPEGLGNTYNEQFF
TRBJ2-1	TRBD1	TRBV4-2	NA	TGTGCCAGCAGCCAAGATCAACCGGGACAGCCTACGTTCTTC	CASSQDQPGQPTFF
TRBJ2-7	NA	TRBV30	many	TGTGCCTGGAGTCCTCCCGGCCTCTACGAGCAGTACTTC	CAWSPPGLYEQYF
TRBJ2-1	TRBD2	TRBV6-4	NA	TGTGCCAGCAGTGTTGCGGGAGATTCCTACAATGAGCAGTTCTTC	CASSVAGDSYNEQFF
TRBJ2-1	TRBD2	TRBV9	NA	TGTGCCAGCAGCGTAGCTAAGCTAGCGGGTACTCCCGAGCAGTTCTTC	CASSVAKLAGTPEQFF
TRBJ2-7	NA	TRBV6-2/TRBV6-3	few	TGTGCCAGCAGTTCCCCTCCCGCCACCTCCTACGAGCAGTACTTC	CASSSPPATSYEQYF
TRBJ2-5	NA	TRBV7-2	few	TGTGCCAGCAGATTTACACAGGGATTCCAAGAGACCCAGTACTTC	CASRFTQGFQETQYF
TRBJ2-1	TRBD2	TRBV5-1	few	TGCGCCAGCAGCTTCGGTAGCGGGGGCGCTACCACCTACAATGAGCAGTTCTTC	CASSFGSGGATTYNEQFF
TRBJ1-5	NA	TRBV6-2/TRBV6-3	NA	TGTGCCAGCAGACGAACAGGGCGTGATCAGCCCCAGCATTTT	CASRRTGRDQPQHF
TRBJ2-3	NA	TRBV25-1	NA	TGTGCCAGCAGTCCTTCAACCGGAACCCGAAGCACAGATACGCAGTATTTT	CASSPSTGTRSTDTQYF
TRBJ2-2	TRBD1	TRBV15	many	TGTGCCACCAGCCCCCGACAGGGTACGGCCGGGGAGCTGTTTTTT	CATSPRQGTAGELFF
TRBJ1-3	TRBD1	TRBV4-3	few	TGCGCCAGCAGCCAAGATACAGGGGGCACAGGAAACACCATATATTTT	CASSQDTGGTGNTIYF
TRBJ1-2	NA	TRBV20-1	few	TGCAGTGCTACGGACAGTCCGTATGGCTACACCTTC	CSATDSPYGYTF
TRBJ2-1	NA	TRBV15	few	TGTGCCACCAGCAGAGTACGGGGGACATATTACAATGAGCAGTTCTTC	CATSRVRGTYYNEQFF
TRBJ2-7	TRBD2	TRBV28	few	TGTGCCAGCAGTTCCTACTTAGCGGGGCGGATCCTTCCCTACGAGCAGTACTTC	CASSSYLAGRILPYEQYF
TRBJ2-3	TRBD1	TRBV20-1	NA	TGCAGTGCTAGACCAACAGGGGGAGATACGCAGTATTTT	CSARPTGGDTQYF
TRBJ1-1	NA	TRBV28	once	TGTGCCAGCAGCCCCACAGTGGTGGACACTGAAGCTTTCTTT	CASSPTVVDTEAFF
TRBJ1-1	NA	TRBV3-1	NA	TGTGCCAGCAGCCTGGCACCCCAGGTTTTCAACACTGAAGCTTTCTTT	CASSLAPQVFNTEAFF
TRBJ2-3	TRBD2	TRBV5-4	NA	TGTGCCAGCAGCTTCGGGCTAGCGGGGGGCACAGATACGCAGTATTTT	CASSFGLAGGTDTQYF
TRBJ2-1	TRBD2	TRBV24-1	many	TGTGCCACCAGTGACCCGGGCGCGGGGGAAAATGAGCAGTTCTTC	CATSDPGAGENEQFF
TRBJ2-3	TRBD2	TRBV4-1	few	TGCGCCAGCAGCCAAGTACTAGCGGGCCCCGATACGCAGTATTTT	CASSQVLAGPDTQYF
TRBJ2-3	TRBD1	TRBV12-3/TRBV12-4	many	TGTGCCAGCAGTTTCAGGGGGTACGATACGCAGTATTTT	CASSFRGYDTQYF
TRBJ1-1	NA	TRBV6-1	many	TGTGCCAGCAGTGAGGGACCTAGGAACACTGAAGCTTTCTTT	CASSEGPRNTEAFF
TRBJ1-5	NA	TRBV7-9	many	TGTGCCAGCAGCCCTCAAGAGGGTCGCAATCAGCCCCAGCATTTT	CASSPQEGRNQPQHF
TRBJ2-3	TRBD1	TRBV20-1	NA	TGCAGTGCTTTAGACCGGGACAGGGGCCCAGATACGCAGTATTTT	CSALDRDRGPDTQYF
TRBJ2-5	TRBD1	TRBV7-2	NA	TGTGCCAGCACCAGTGGACAGGGGAAGATTCAAGAGACCCAGTACTTC	CASTSGQGKIQETQYF
TRBJ2-4	NA	TRBV30	few	TGTGCCTGGGACCCCAGGGGCCAGGGGAGCATTCAGTACTTC	CAWDPRGQGSIQYF
TRBJ2-7	NA	TRBV20-1	many	TGCAGTGCTAGGCAGGGTGTCGGTACTTACGAGCAGTACTTC	CSARQGVGTYEQYF
TRBJ2-5	TRBD2	TRBV7-2	few	TGTGCCAGCAGCTTACTGTCGGGAGGGGGTGCAGAGACCCAGTACTTC	CASSLLSGGGAETQYF
TRBJ1-4	NA	TRBV3-1	many	TGTGCCAGCAGCCAAGAAGGGAACGAGGTTGAAAAACTGTTTTTT	CASSQEGNEVEKLFF
TRBJ1-2	NA	TRBV5-5	many	TGTGCCAGCAGCTTGAGCCGTGGCTACACCTTC	CASSLSRGYTF
TRBJ2-1	NA	TRBV7-9	many	TGTGCCAGCAGCTTAACGAGAGACAATGAGCAGTTCTTC	CASSLTRDNEQFF
TRBJ2-1	TRBD2	TRBV5-1	NA	TGCGCCAGCAGCTTGGTTAGCGGGGGGGCCGTAGCCAATGAGCAGTTCTTC	CASSLVSGGAVANEQFF
TRBJ2-5	NA	TRBV12-3/TRBV12-4	many	TGTGCCAGCAGACCGACAGGTCCAAAAGAGACCCAGTACTTC	CASRPTGPKETQYF
TRBJ2-7	NA	TRBV6-5	few	TGTGCCAGCAGCCTATCGATAACACAGCCTCTGGGGCAGTACTTC	CASSLSITQPLGQYF
TRBJ2-4	NA	TRBV7-2	many	TGTGCCAGCAGCCTCATCGAGGGGGGGAACATTCAGTACTTC	CASSLIEGGNIQYF
TRBJ1-2	NA	TRBV6-6	many	TGTGCCAGCAGCAAAGACAGGAACTATGGCTACACCTTC	CASSKDRNYGYTF
TRBJ2-1	NA	TRBV5-6	many	TGTGCCAGCAGGCGGAGCTCCTACAATGAGCAGTTCTTC	CASRRSSYNEQFF
TRBJ1-1	TRBD1	TRBV7-9	many	TGTGCCAGCAGTTTGGGACAGTTTGAAGCTTTCTTT	CASSLGQFEAFF
TRBJ2-7	TRBD2	TRBV19	once	TGTGCCAGTAGGCGGGGGAGAAACTCCTACGAGCAGTACTTC	CASRRGRNSYEQYF
TRBJ1-6	TRBD1	TRBV7-9	few	TGTGCCAGCAGGCCAGGACAGGGGGCCAATTCACCCCTCCACTTT	CASRPGQGANSPLHF